The entry below describes one T cell receptor beta chain. These data come from a study of CD8+CD57+ T cells in acquired aplastic anemia. Study summary: The study obtained an average of about 3.1 ug of DNA from sorted CD4+ and CD8+ cells.

Genomic DNA was employed as the template in profiling TCR beta VDJ and CDR3. TCRdb reanalysed the reads using MiXCR and keeps one entry per CDR3 protein. The sample has some 150,000 distinct CDR3 sequences, over 55% seen once. Patients selected for sequencing had displayed CD8+CD57+ cell expansion by flow cytometry. A severe acquired aplastic anemia diagnosis applied to all patients. The sequence was obtained from a human donor with aplastic anemia. The sequencing sample was made of sorted CD4+, CD8+, or CD8+CD57+ T cells (not recorded which) from PBMCs.

The CDR3 DNA reads as TGCGCCACCCACTGGACTCCCTCCTGGGGTTATAATTCACCCCTCCACTTT. Amino acid sequence: CATHWTPSWGYNSPLHF. The chain links TRBV10-1 to TRBJ1-6, with no clear D. Per germline, CDR1 WNHNN and CDR2 SYGVQD (reference sequence). CDR3 length: 17 amino acids. Trimming took 10 bases from V and 4 from J, leaving 23 bases between them.